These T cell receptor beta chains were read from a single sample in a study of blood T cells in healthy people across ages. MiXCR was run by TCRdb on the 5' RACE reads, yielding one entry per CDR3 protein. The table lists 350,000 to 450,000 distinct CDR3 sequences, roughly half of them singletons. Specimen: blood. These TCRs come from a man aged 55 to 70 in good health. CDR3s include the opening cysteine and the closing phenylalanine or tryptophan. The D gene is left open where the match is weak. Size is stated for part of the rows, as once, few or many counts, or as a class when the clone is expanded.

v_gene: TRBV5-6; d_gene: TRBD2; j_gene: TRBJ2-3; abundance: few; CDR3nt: TGTGCCAGCAGCTCCCTCCGGACTAGCGGGAGGGTGACAGATACGCAGTATTTT; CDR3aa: CASSSLRTSGRVTDTQYF
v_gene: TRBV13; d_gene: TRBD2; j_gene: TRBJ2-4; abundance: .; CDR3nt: TGTGCCAGCAGCTCCGCACGCGGGGGGGAATTAGTAGCCAAAAACATTCAGTACTTC; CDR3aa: CASSSARGGELVAKNIQYF
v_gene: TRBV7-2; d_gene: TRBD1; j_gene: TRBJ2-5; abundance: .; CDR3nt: TGTGCCAGCAGCTTAGAGACAGGGGCGGGCAATGAGCAGTACTTC; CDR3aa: CASSLETGAGNEQYF
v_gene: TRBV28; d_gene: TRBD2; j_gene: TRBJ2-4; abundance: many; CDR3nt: TGTGCCAGCATGGGGGGTAGCGGGAGTTACATTCAGTACTTC; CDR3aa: CASMGGSGSYIQYF
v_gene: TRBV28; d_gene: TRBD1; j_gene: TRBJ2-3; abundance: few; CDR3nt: TGTGCCAGCAGCAAAGGGGGCTCTAGCACAGATACGCAGTATTTT; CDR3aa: CASSKGGSSTDTQYF
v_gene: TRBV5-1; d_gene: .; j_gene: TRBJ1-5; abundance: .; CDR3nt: .; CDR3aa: CASSPGQDLPYEQYFGPGNQPQHF
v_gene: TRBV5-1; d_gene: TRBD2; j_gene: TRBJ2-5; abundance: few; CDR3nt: TGCGCCAGCAGCTTGGCGGGGGGAACACAAGAGACCCAGTACTTC; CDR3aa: CASSLAGGTQETQYF
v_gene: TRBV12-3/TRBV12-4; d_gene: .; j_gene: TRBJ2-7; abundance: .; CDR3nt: TGTGCCAGCAGTTTTGGAGGACAGTCCTACAAGCAGTACTTC; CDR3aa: CASSFGGQSYKQYF
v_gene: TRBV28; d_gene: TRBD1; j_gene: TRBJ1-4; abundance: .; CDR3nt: TGTGCCAGCAGCCAACAAGGGGGGACAGGGGGCCAAAAAAAACTGTTTTTT; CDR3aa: CASSQQGGTGGQKKLFF
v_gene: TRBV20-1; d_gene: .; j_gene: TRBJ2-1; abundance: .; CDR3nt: TGCAGTCCCCTGTCCATTGGTGAGCAGTTCTTC; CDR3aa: CSPLSIGEQFF
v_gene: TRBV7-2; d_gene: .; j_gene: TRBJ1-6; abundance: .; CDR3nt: TGTGCCAGCAGCTATGAGGTTAGGGTGGGGAATTCACCCCTCCACTTT; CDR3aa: CASSYEVRVGNSPLHF
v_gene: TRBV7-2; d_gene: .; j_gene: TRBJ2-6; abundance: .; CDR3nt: TGTGCCAGCAGTTACCGGGACCAATCTGCGGCCAACGTCCTGACTTTC; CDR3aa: CASSYRDQSAANVLTF
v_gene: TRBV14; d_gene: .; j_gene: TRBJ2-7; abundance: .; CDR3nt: TGTGCCAGCAGCCAAGAACTCGGCCTCTCCTACGAGCAGTACTTC; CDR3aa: CASSQELGLSYEQYF
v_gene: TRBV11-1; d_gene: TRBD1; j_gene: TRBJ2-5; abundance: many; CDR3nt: TGTGCCAGCAGCTTGAGGACAGGGCTCTCGTCTCAAGAGACCCAGTACTTC; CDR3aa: CASSLRTGLSSQETQYF
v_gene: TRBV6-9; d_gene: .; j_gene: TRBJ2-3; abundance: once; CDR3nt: TGTGCCAGCAGGTTCCGGGACCTAAGCACAGATACGCAGTATTTT; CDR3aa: CASRFRDLSTDTQYF
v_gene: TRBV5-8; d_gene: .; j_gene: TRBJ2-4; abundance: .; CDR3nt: TGTGCCAGCAGCTTTTGGGCAGGACAACTGGGAAACATTCAGTACTTC; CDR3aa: CASSFWAGQLGNIQYF
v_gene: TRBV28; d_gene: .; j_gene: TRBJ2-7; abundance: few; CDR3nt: TGTGCCAGCAGGGACACGATGGTCTTAGCCTACGAGCAGTACTTC; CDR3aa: CASRDTMVLAYEQYF
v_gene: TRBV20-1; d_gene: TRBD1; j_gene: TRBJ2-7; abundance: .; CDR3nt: TGCAGTGCTAACTCTGACAGGGGGAGCGAGCAGTACTTC; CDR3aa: CSANSDRGSEQYF
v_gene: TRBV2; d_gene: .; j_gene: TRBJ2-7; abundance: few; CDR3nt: TGTGCCAGCAGTGAGGAAGGCGGCTACGAATACGAGCAGTACTTC; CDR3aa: CASSEEGGYEYEQYF
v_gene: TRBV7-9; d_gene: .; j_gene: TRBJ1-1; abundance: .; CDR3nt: TGTGCCAGCAGCTTAGGGAGGAACACTGAAGCTTTCTTT; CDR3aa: CASSLGRNTEAFF
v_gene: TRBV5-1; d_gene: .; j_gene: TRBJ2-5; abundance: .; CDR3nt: TGCGCCAGCAGGTCCCAAGAGACCCAGTACTTC; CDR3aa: CASRSQETQYF
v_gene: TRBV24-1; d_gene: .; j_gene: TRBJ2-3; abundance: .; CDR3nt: TGTGCCACCAGTGTCGGCGGGGAAGATACGCAGTATTTT; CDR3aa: CATSVGGEDTQYF
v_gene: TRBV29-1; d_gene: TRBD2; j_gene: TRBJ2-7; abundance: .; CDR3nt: TGCGGCGTCTCCCCCGGGGGGGGCTCCTACAATGAGCAGTACTTC; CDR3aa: CGVSPGGGSYNEQYF
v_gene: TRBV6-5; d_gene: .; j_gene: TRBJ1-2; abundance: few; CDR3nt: TGTGCCAGCGCGTTAGGATGGGGCGGCTACACCTTC; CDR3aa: CASALGWGGYTF
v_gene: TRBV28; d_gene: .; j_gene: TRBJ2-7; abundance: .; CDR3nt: TGTGCCAGCAGTCCCTCAGAGGGATCCTACGAGCAGTACTTC; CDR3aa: CASSPSEGSYEQYF
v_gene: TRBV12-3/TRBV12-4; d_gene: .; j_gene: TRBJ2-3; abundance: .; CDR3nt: TGTGCCAGCAGAAGGACAGTGGGAGCAGATGCGCAATATTTT; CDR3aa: CASRRTVGADAQYF
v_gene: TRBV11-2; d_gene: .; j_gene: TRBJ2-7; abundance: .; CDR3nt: TGTGCCAGCAGCCCCCAGCCCATCTCTGGCTACGAGCAGTCCTTC; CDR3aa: CASSPQPISGYEQSF
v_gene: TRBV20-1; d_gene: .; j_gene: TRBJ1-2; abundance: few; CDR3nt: TGCAGTGCTAGAGAGTCAATGGGTTATGGCTACACCTTC; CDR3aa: CSARESMGYGYTF
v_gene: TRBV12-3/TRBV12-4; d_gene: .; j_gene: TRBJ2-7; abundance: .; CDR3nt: TGTGCCAGCAGTTCCCGAATTATATTAAGACAGTACTTC; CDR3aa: CASSSRIILRQYF
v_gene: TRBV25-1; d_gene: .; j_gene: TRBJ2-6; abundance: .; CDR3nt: TGTGCCAGCACCCCTGCCCAGGGGAGGGGCTCTGGGGCCAACGTCCTGACTTTC; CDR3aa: CASTPAQGRGSGANVLTF
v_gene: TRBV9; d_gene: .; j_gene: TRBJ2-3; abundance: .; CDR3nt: TGTGCCAGCAGCGGAGGGGAGCGGTCCACAGATACGCAGTATTTT; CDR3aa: CASSGGERSTDTQYF
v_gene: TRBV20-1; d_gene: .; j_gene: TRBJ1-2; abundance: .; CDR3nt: TGCAGTGCCGGGGCCCCGGCGGACTATGGCTACACCTTC; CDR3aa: CSAGAPADYGYTF
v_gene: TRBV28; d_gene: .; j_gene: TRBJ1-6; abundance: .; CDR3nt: TGTGCCAGCGACTCGATTACAGGGAGGTTTAATTCACCCCCCCACTTT; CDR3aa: CASDSITGRFNSPPHF
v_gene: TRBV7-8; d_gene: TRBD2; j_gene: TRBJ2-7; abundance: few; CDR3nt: TGTGCCAGCAGCTTAGTTGGACTAGCGGACGAGCAGTACTTC; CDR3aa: CASSLVGLADEQYF
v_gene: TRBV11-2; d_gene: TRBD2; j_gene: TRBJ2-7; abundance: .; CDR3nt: TGTGCCAGCATTAGGGGGACTAGCGGCTACAATGAGCAGTACTTC; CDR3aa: CASIRGTSGYNEQYF
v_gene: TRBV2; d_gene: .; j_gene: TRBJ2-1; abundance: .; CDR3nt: TGTGCCAGCAGTACAAGAGGGAGGAATGAGCAGTTCTTC; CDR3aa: CASSTRGRNEQFF
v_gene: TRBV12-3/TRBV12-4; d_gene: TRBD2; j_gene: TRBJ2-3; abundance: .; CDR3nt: TGTGCCAGCAGTGGCCAGGGCGGGGGTTCAAAAGACAACACAGATACGCAGTATTTT; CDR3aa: CASSGQGGGSKDNTDTQYF
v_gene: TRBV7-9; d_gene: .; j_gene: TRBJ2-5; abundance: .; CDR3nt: TGTGCCAGCAGACCCCCTGCGGTTGAGACCCAGTACTTC; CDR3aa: CASRPPAVETQYF
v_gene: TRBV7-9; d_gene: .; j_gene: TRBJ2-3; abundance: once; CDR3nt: TGTGCCAGCAGCCCCCCCGGGACCTCCGTCGGGGGCACAGATACGCAGTATTTT; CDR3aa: CASSPPGTSVGGTDTQYF
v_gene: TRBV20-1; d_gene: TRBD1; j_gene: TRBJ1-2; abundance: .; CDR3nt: TGCAGTGCTAGTGCAGGGGGCTATGGCTACACCTTC; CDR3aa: CSASAGGYGYTF
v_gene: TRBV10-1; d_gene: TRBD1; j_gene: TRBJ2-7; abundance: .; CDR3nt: TGCGCCAGCAGTGACACAGGGGTCGGCTCCTACGAGCAGTACTTC; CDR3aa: CASSDTGVGSYEQYF
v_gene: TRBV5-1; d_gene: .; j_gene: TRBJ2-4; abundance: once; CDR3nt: TGCGCCAGCAGCTTGGTCTCAAGCGGAGCCAAAAACATTCAGTACTTC; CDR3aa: CASSLVSSGAKNIQYF
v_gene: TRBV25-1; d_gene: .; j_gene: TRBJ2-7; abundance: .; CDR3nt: TGTGCCAGTGCCCCGGCGGGCCCCGACTACGAGCAGTACTTC; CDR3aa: CASAPAGPDYEQYF
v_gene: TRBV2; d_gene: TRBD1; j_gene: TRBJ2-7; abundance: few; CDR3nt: TGTGCCAGCAGCGCCGGGACAGGGGTCGCCTACGAGCAGTACTTC; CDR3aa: CASSAGTGVAYEQYF
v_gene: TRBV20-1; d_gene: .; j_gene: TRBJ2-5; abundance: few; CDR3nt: TGCAGTGCCGTACGAGTACTAGGACAAGAGACCCAGTACTTC; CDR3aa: CSAVRVLGQETQYF
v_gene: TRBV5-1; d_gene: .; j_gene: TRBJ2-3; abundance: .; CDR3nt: TGCGCCAGCAGCTTTTACGGCACAGATACGCAGTATTTT; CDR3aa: CASSFYGTDTQYF
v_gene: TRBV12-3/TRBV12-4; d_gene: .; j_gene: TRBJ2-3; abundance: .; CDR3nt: TGTGCCAGCACCGTGGGGCAGGGGACGACAGATACGCAGTATTTT; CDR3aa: CASTVGQGTTDTQYF
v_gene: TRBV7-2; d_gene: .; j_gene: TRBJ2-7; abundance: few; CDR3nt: TGTGCCAGCAGCTTAGACCAGCTAGTCGACGAGCAGTACTTC; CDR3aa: CASSLDQLVDEQYF